This T cell receptor beta chain derives from a study of T cells after yellow fever vaccination. Whole-study findings and limits: Compared with primary, the secondary response was weaker and peaked at day 5, not 15.

This clonotype was seen repeatedly, ten times or more. The CDR3 has 17 amino acids. Deletions cut 0 bases from V and 5 bases from J, with 19 bases between. Germline CDR1 and CDR2: SGHRS and YFSETQ. TCRdb processed the 5' RACE reads anew with MiXCR; each CDR3 protein has one entry. The repertoire holds 15,000 or so distinct CDR3 sequences, with about 7.1% as singletons. The sample in question was PBMCs, either bulk or a sorted T-cell subset (CD4+, CD8+, memory, or dextramer-sorted; not recorded which), obtained on the day of the yellow fever booster vaccination. This clonotype was obtained from a man between 18 and 29 years old who received the YFV17D yellow fever vaccine. J is TRBJ2-3 and V is TRBV5-1; a weak D match, TRBD2 (7 bases). CDR3 DNA sequence: TGCGCCAGCAGCTTGGAGTTATCGGGGGGCCGTGGAGATACGCAGTATTTT. Protein: CASSLELSGGRGDTQYF.